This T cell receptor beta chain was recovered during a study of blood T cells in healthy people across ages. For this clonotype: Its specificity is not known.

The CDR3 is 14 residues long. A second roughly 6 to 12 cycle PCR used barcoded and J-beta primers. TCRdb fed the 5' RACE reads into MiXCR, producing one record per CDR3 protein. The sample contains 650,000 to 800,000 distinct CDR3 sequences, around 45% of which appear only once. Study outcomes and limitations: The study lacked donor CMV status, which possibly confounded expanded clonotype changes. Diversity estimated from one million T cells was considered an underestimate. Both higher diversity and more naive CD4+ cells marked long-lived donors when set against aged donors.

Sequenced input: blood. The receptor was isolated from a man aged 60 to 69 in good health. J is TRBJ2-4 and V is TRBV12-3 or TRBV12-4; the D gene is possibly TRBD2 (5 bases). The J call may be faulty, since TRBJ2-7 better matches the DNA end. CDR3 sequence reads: CASSLASVSYEQYF. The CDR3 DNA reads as TGTGCCAGCAGTTTAGCTAGCGTCAGCTACGAGCAGTACTTC.